This T cell receptor beta chain was captured in a study of beta chain features in type 1 diabetes. As for the study in general: Similarity in age, gender and cell yields was seen between patients and healthy donors.

Study results and caveats: Lower insertion and higher deletion counts appeared at VDJ junctions in type 1 diabetes patients. Significant though moderate, a shortening of TCRB CDR3s appeared in all four CD4+ subsets of Type 1 diabetes patients.

All of the isolated RNA was reverse transcribed, so expressed TCRB transcripts were sequenced. This table comes from immunoSEQ multiplex PCR, and its TCRdb copy is limited to in-frame clones, with some not included. The repertoire holds more than 300,000 clones, with 9.6% as singletons. In this sample, this clone turned up a few times. What it binds is not known. The CDR3 is 13 amino acids. V lost 8 bases to trimming and J lost 3 bases; unmatched junction nucleotides: 6. Germline CDR1 and CDR2: KGHSH and LQKENI. This chain uses TRBV18 with TRBJ2-7, with TRBD1 matching 8 bases. Sample: central memory CD4+ T cells from blood. This sequence originates from a young man with type 1 diabetes. CDR3 coding DNA: TGTGCCAGCACGACAGGGGATAGCTACGAGCAGTACTTC. Translated: CASTTGDSYEQYF. Complete variable domain (other parts from reference TRBV18 and TRBJ2-7): NAGVMQNPRHLVRRRGQEARLRCSPMKGHSHVYWYRQLPEEGLKFMVYLQKENIIDESGMPKERFSAEFPKEGPSILRIQQVVRGDSAAYFCASTTGDSYEQYFGPGTRLTVT.